These T cell receptor beta chains were read from a single sample in a study of shared clonotypes between healthy human individuals. Data came from immunoSEQ multiplex PCR; TCRdb stores just in-frame clones and leaves some out. The sample records roughly 500,000 clones, roughly 78% being singletons. Material for sequencing was PBMCs. Source of these receptors: a woman in her thirties or forties in good health. Some clones in this sample may be carry-over from other donors' samples. The CDR3 runs from the conserved cysteine through the conserved F or W. A D gene is named only where the DNA matches it firmly. For some rows the clone size is stated as once, few or many, or as a class when expanded; others skip it.

TRBJ2-7 | . | TRBV6-1 | . | CASLRALGMGYEQYF | TGTGCCAGCTTAAGGGCCCTGGGAATGGGCTACGAGCAGTACTTC
TRBJ2-3 | . | TRBV19 | . | CASSPDSTDTQYF | TGTGCCAGTAGCCCGGACAGCACAGATACGCAGTATTTT
TRBJ2-1 | TRBD2 | TRBV29-1 | . | CSVYPTSGSFEQFF | TGCAGCGTCTACCCGACTAGCGGGAGCTTTGAGCAGTTCTTC
TRBJ2-1 | . | TRBV15 | . | CATSSFSGNEQFF | TGTGCCACCAGCAGTTTCTCAGGGAATGAGCAGTTCTTC
TRBJ2-2 | . | TRBV28 | . | CASRMWVGPGELFF | TGTGCCAGCAGGATGTGGGTAGGACCCGGGGAGCTGTTTTTT
TRBJ2-7 | TRBD2 | TRBV11-2 | once | CASSLDPRGYEQYF | TGTGCCAGCAGCTTAGATCCGCGGGGGTACGAGCAGTACTTC
TRBJ2-7 | TRBD1 | TRBV29-1 | . | CSVEALTGGSYEQYF | TGCAGCGTTGAAGCTTTGACAGGGGGCTCGTACGAGCAGTACTTC
TRBJ2-1 | TRBD2 | TRBV6-4 | many | CASSEASGGPNEQFF | TGTGCCAGCAGTGAGGCTAGCGGGGGCCCCAATGAGCAGTTCTTC
TRBJ1-1 | . | TRBV6-6 | . | CASRTNTEAFF | TGTGCCAGCAGGACGAACACTGAAGCTTTCTTT
TRBJ2-1 | TRBD2 | TRBV11-2 | . | CASSLDGRPTSEQFF | TGTGCCAGCAGCTTAGACGGGAGGCCCACCTCCGAGCAGTTCTTC
TRBJ2-7 | . | TRBV6-5 | . | CASSYRDKQYF | TGTGCCAGCAGTTACCGGGACAAGCAGTACTTC
TRBJ2-7 | . | TRBV7-2 | . | CASSFDPTSSYEQYF | TGTGCCAGCAGCTTCGACCCTACTAGTTCCTACGAGCAGTACTTC
TRBJ2-2 | . | TRBV19 | . | CASSPRTNTGELFF | TGTGCCAGTAGTCCGCGAACGAACACCGGGGAGCTGTTTTTT
TRBJ2-7 | . | TRBV11-2 | . | CASSTQPGASWEQYF | TGTGCCAGCAGCACCCAACCGGGAGCTTCTTGGGAGCAGTACTTC
TRBJ2-1 | TRBD2 | TRBV11-2 | once | CASSQLAGIYNEQFF | TGTGCCAGCAGCCAACTAGCGGGGATTTACAATGAGCAGTTCTTC
TRBJ2-1 | . | TRBV7-3 | . | CASSHRGDSYNEQFF | TGTGCCAGCAGCCACCGGGGTGATTCCTACAATGAGCAGTTCTTC
TRBJ2-3 | TRBD1 | TRBV19 | few | CASSIGTGPDTQYF | TGTGCCAGTAGTATTGGGACAGGACCAGATACGCAGTATTTT
TRBJ1-1 | . | TRBV18 | . | CASSLTDRWDTEAFF | TGTGCCAGCTCACTCACAGACCGGTGGGACACTGAAGCTTTCTTT
TRBJ2-7 | TRBD2 | TRBV10-1 | . | CASSRKLLAGQNVLKYYEQYF | TGCGCCAGCAGCCGAAAGCTTCTAGCGGGGCAAAATGTCCTCAAGTACTACGAGCAGTACTTC
TRBJ1-1 | . | TRBV27 | once | CASSYFSRANTEAFF | TGTGCCAGCAGCTATTTCTCCAGGGCGAACACTGAAGCTTTCTTT
TRBJ2-5 | . | TRBV7-2 | . | CASSEGGGSQYF | TGTGCCAGCAGCGAGGGGGGCGGGAGCCAGTACTTC
TRBJ2-7 | TRBD2 | TRBV10-1 | . | CASNRLAGVGEQYF | TGCGCCAGCAATCGGCTAGCGGGAGTTGGCGAGCAGTACTTC
TRBJ2-7 | . | TRBV6-5 | . | CASSYDVSYEQYF | TGTGCCAGCAGTTACGACGTCTCCTACGAGCAGTACTTC